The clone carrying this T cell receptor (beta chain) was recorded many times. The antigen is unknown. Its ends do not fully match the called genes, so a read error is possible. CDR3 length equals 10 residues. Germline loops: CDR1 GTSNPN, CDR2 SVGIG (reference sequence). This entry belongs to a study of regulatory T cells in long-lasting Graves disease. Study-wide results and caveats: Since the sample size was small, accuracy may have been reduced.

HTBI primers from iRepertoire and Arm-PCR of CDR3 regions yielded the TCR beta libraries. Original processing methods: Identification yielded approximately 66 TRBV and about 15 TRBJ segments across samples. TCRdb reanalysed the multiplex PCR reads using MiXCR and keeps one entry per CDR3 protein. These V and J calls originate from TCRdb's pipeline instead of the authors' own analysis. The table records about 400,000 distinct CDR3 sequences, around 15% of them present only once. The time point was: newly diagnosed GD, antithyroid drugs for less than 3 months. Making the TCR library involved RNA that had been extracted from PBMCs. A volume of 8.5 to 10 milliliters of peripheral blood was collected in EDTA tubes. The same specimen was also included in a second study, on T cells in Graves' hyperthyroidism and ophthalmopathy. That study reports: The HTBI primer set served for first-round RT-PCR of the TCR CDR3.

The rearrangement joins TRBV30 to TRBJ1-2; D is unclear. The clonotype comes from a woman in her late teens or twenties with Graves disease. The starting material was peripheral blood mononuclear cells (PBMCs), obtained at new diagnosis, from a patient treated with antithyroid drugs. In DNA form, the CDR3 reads TGTGCCTGGAGTAGTGTCTCCTCTTTATTC. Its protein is CAWSSVSSLF. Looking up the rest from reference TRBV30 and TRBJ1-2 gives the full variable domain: SQTIHQWPATLVQPVGSPLSLECTVEGTSNPNLYWYRQAAGRGLQLLFYSVGIGQISSEVPQNLSASRPQDRQFILSSKKLLLSDSGFYLCAWSSVSSLFGSGTRLTVV.